This TCR beta chain was observed in a study of radiation and T cells in renal cell carcinoma. Study details: Nephrectomy followed 15 Gy stereotactic body radiation by 4 weeks. General study results and limits: Top tumor clonotypes rose in blood 2 weeks post-radiation, then contracted. Without pretreatment biopsies, baseline tumor clonotype presence was undetermined.

Profiling relied on immunoSEQ multiplex PCR, and the TCRdb table lists in-frame clones only, not all of them. There are about 150,000 clones in the sample; less than 90% occur only once, and over 3.5% lies in the top ten. This clone was detected once. Its cognate antigen is unknown. Time point: baseline pretreatment blood. As for treatment: 15 Gy SBRT to primary tumor, nephrectomy 4 weeks later. This renal cell carcinoma was of the clear cell type. The specimen comprised blood, sampled from a patient whose treatment included radiotherapy and nephrectomy. This clonotype was obtained from a woman aged 70-85 years with renal cell carcinoma.

Written as DNA, the CDR3 is TGTGCCAGCTCTCAGGAGGGGAACAACTATGGCTACACCTTC. Translated: CASSQEGNNYGYTF. V usage is TRBV6-1 and J usage is TRBJ1-2; perhaps TRBD1 as D (5 bases). V was pared by 8 bases and J by 2 bases, with 15 bases between. The CDR3 runs 14 residues. Germline V lookup: CDR1 MNHNS, CDR2 SASEGT.